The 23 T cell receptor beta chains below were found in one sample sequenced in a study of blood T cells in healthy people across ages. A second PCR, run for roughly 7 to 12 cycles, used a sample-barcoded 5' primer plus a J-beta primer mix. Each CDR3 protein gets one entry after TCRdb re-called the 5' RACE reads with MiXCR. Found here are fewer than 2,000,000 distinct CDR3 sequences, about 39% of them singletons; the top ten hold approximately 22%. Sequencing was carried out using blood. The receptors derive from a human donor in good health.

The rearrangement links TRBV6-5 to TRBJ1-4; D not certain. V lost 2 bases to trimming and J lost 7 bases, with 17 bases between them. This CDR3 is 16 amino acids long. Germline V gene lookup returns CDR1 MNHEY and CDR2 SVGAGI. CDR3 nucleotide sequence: TGTGCCAGCAGTTACACAATCCCCCGAATCGCTGAAAAACTGTTTTTT. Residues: CASSYTIPRIAEKLFF.

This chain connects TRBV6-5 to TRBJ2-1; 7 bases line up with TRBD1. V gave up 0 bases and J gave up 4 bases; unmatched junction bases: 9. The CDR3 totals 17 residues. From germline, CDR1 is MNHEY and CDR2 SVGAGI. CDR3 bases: TGTGCCAGCAGTTACTCGTTCCTGACAGGGCCGTACAATGAGCAGTTCTTC. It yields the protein CASSYSFLTGPYNEQFF.

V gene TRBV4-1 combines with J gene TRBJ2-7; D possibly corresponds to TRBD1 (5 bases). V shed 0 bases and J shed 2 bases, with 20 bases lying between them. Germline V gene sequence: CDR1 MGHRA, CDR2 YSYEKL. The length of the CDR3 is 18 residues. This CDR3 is CASSQDLGVLGLTYEQYF. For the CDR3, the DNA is TGCGCCAGCAGCCAAGATCTTGGAGTCCTGGGGCTCACCTACGAGCAGTACTTC.

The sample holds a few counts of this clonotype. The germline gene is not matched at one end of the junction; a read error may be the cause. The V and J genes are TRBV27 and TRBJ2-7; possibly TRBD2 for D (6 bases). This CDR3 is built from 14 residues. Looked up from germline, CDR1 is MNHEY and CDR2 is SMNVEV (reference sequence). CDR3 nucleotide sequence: TGTGTCAGCAACTTGAGGGACTTCACCTACGAGCAGTACTTC. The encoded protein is CVSNLRDFTYEQYF.

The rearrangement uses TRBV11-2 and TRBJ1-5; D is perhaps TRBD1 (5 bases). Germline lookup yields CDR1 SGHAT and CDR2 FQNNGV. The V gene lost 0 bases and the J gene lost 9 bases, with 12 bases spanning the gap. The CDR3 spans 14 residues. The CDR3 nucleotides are TGTGCCAGCAGCTTAGATGGGGGGTTCCTGCCCCAGCATTTT. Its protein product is CASSLDGGFLPQHF.

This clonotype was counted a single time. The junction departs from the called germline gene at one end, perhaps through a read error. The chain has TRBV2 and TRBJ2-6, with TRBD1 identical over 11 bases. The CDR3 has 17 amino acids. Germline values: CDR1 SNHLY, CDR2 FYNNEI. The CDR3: CASGGTGGYSGANVRTF. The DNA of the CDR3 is TGTGCCAGTGGTGGGACAGGGGGATACTCTGGGGCCAACGTCCGGACTTTC. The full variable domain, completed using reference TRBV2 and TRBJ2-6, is EPEVTQTPSHQVTQMGQEVILRCVPISNHLYFYWYRQILGQKVEFLVSFYNNEISEKSEIFDDQFSVERPDGSNFTLKIRSTKLEDSAMYFCASGGTGGYSGANVRTFGAGSRLTVL.

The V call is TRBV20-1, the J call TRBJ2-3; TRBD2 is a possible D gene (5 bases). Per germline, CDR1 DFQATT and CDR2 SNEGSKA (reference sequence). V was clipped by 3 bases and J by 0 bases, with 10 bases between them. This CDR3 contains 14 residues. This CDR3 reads CSARDWISTDTQYF. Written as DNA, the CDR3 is TGCAGTGCTAGGGACTGGATAAGCACAGATACGCAGTATTTT.

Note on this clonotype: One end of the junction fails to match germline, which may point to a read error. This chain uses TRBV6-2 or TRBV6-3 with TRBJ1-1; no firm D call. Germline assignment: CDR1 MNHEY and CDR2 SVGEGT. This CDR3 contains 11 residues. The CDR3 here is CASSSNTEVFF. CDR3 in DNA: TGTGCCAGCTCGTCGAACACTGAAGTTTTCTTT.

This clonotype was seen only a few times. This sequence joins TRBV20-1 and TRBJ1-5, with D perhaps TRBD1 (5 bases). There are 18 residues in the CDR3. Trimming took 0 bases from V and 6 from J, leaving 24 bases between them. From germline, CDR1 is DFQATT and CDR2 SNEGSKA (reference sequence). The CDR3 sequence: CSARERDALTGLGQPQHF. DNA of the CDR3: TGCAGTGCTAGAGAGAGGGACGCCCTCACCGGCTTGGGTCAGCCCCAGCATTTT.

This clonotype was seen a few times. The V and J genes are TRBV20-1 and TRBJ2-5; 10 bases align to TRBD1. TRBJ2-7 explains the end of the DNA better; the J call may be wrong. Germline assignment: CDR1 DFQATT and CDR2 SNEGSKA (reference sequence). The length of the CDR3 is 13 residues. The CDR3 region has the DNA TGCAGTGCGGGACAGGGGTTGGGTTACGAGCAGTACTTC. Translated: CSAGQGLGYEQYF.

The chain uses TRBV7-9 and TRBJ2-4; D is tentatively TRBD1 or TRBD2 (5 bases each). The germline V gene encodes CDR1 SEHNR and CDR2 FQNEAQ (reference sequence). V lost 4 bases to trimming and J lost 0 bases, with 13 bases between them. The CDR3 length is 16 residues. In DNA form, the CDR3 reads TGTGCCAGCAGCTCCCGGGACGGGGAAGCCAAAAACATTCAGTACTTC. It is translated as CASSSRDGEAKNIQYF.

CDR3 residues: CASSRYNSPLHF. CDR3 bases: TGTGCCAGCAGTCGGTATAATTCACCCCTCCACTTT. The rearrangement uses TRBV12-3 or TRBV12-4 and TRBJ1-6, with D unresolved. Trimming shortened V by 5 bases and J by 4 bases, and 3 bases separated the two germline ends. This CDR3 has 12 residues.

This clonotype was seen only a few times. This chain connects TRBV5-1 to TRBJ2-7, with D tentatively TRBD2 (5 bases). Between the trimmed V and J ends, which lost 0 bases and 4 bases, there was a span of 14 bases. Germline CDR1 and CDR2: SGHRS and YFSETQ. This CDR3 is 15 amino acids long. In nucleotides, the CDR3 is TGCGCCAGCAGCTTGGACTCGCCTACGGGATACGAGCAGTACTTC. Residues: CASSLDSPTGYEQYF. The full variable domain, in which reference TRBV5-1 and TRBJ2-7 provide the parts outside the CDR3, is KAGVTQTPRYLIKTRGQQVTLSCSPISGHRSVSWYQQTPGQGLQFLFEYFSETQRNKGNFPGRFSGRQFSNSRSEMNVSTLELGDSALYLCASSLDSPTGYEQYFGPGTRLTVT.

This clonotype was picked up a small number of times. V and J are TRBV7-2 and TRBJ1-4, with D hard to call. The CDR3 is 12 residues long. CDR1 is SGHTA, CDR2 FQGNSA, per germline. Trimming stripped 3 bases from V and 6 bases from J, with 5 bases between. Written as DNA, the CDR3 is TGTGCCAGCAGCTTTGGGGATGAAAAACTGTTTTTT. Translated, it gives CASSFGDEKLFF. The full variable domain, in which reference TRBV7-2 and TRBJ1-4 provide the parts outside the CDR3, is GAGVSQSPSNKVTEKGKDVELRCDPISGHTALYWYRQSLGQGLEFLIYFQGNSAPDKSGLPSDRFSAERTGGSVSTLTIQRTQQEDSAVYLCASSFGDEKLFFGSGTQLSVL.

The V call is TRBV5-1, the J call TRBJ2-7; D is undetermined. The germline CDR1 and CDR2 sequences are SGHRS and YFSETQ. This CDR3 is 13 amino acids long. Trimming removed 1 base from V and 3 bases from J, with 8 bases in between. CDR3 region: CASSLRAFYEQYF. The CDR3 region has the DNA TGCGCCAGCAGCTTGCGGGCCTTCTACGAGCAGTACTTC.

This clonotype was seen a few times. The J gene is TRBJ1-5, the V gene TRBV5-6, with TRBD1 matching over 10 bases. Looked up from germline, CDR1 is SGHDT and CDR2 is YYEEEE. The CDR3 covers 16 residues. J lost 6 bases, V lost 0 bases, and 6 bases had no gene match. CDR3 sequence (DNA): TGTGCCAGCAGCTTGGCCGGGGACAGGGGAGGTCAGCCCCAGCATTTT. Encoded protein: CASSLAGDRGGQPQHF.

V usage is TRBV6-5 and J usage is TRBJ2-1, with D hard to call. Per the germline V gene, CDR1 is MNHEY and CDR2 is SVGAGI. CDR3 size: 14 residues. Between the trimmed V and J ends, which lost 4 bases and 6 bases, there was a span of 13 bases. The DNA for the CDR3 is TGTGCCAGCAGTTTGGGTCCGTTAGGCAATGAGCAGTTCTTC. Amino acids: CASSLGPLGNEQFF.

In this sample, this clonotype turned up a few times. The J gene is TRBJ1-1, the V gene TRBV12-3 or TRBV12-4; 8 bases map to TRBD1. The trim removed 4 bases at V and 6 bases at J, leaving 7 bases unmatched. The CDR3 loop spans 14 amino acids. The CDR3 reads CASSWVRQGPEAFF. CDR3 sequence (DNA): TGTGCCAGCAGTTGGGTTAGACAGGGGCCTGAAGCTTTCTTT.

This chain's CDR3 is CASQRGGDEQYF. The CDR3 DNA is TGTGCCAGCCAGAGGGGGGGTGACGAGCAGTACTTC. This chain connects TRBV7-9 to TRBJ2-7; D might be TRBD2 (7 bases). Germline CDR1 is SEHNR and CDR2 is FQNEAQ (reference sequence). Trimming took 8 bases from V and 5 from J, leaving 13 bases between them. The CDR3 runs to 12 residues.

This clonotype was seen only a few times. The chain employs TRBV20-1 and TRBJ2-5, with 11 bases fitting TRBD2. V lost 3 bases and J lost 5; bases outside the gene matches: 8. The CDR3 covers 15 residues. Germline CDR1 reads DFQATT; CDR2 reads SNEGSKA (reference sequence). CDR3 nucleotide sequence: TGCAGTGCTAGTTCTCCTAGCGGGAGGAGGGAGACCCAGTACTTC. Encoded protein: CSASSPSGRRETQYF.

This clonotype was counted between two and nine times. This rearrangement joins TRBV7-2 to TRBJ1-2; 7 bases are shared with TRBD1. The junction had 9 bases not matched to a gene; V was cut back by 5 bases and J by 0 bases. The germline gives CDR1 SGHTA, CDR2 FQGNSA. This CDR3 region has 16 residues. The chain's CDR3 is CASSRIPGTANYGYTF. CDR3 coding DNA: TGTGCCAGCAGCAGAATCCCCGGGACAGCTAACTATGGCTACACCTTC.

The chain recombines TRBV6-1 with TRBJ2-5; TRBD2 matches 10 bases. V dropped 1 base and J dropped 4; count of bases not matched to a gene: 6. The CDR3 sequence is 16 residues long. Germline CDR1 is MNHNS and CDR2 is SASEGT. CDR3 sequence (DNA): TGTGCCAGCAGTGAAGTCACAAGCGGGGGGGGAGAGACCCAGTACTTC. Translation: CASSEVTSGGGETQYF.

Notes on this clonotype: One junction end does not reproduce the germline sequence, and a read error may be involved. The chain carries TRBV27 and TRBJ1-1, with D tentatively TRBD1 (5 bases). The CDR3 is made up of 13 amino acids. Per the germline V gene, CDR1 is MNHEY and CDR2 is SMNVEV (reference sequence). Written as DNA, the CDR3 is TGCGCCAGCAGTTTTTACGGGGGAGCTGAAGCTTTCTTT. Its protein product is CASSFYGGAEAFF.